This T cell receptor (beta chain) was observed in a study of cytomegalovirus exposure and HLA in healthy donors. Study as a whole: Researchers previously reported finding about 110 million unique TCR beta sequences from around 200 million T cells.

The CDR3 spans 16 residues. J lost 4 bases, V lost 3 bases, and 9 bases had no gene match. Germline-derived CDR1 and CDR2 are MNHNS and SASEGT. This clone was seen a handful of times. Its antigen is currently unknown. General study points: Productive status was seen about 87% or about 30% of the time for most TCR beta V segments in an earlier analysis. More clonal expansion characterized HLA-associated TCR beta chains than equally common others in a later analysis. Of the V segments, some could not be distinguished, including TRBV6-2 and TRBV6-3, and were excluded.

Vbeta (60) and Jbeta (13) primers were used in the PCR. Libraries were prepared by immunoSEQ multiplex PCR; TCRdb keeps only in-frame clonotypes and omits some of them. Of around 150,000 clones listed, about 80% are singletons. The clonotype was recovered from a woman between 50 and 59 years old in good health and CMV-seropositive. Sequences were obtained from PBMCs. The rearrangement uses TRBV6-1 and TRBJ2-3; TRBD2 agrees at 8 bases. CDR3: CASSDGREGGADTQYF. CDR3 bases: TGTGCCAGCAGTGATGGTCGGGAGGGGGGGGCAGATACGCAGTATTTT.